This TCR beta chain was sequenced in a study of T cells in Graves' hyperthyroidism and ophthalmopathy. The study, taken as a whole, reports: A model of 13 V-J pairs discriminated ophthalmopathy from stable hyperthyroidism.

Germline V gene lookup returns CDR1 SGDLS and CDR2 YYNGEE. The CDR3 length is 15 residues. The V segment lost 2 bases and the J segment 5 bases; nucleotides outside the gene matches: 7. The CDR3 regions of TCR beta were amplified from RNA transcripts. First-round RT-PCR with HTBI primers amplified the TCR CDR3 region. One entry per CDR3 protein, called by TCRdb with MiXCR from the multiplex PCR reads. The table lists a few hundred thousand distinct CDR3 sequences, about 15% of them singletons. Uncontrolled infections, other autoimmune diseases, pregnancy or lactation led to exclusion of patients. Used for diagnoses were clinical symptoms, serum thyroxine and TRAb, thyroid ultrasound and orbital computed tomography. This clonotype was counted many times. Its specificity is not known.

Sequencing was performed on blood. This TCR came from a woman younger than 35 with Graves' ophthalmopathy. The rearrangement uses TRBV9 and TRBJ2-5; 9 positions match TRBD2. The CDR3 sequence is CASSVSGTSIETQYF. The CDR3 DNA reads as TGTGCCAGCAGCGTTTCCGGGACTAGCATTGAGACCCAGTACTTC.